A single sample is the source of the 18 T cell receptor beta chains below, sequenced in a study of the immune and genomic landscape of osteosarcoma. The method was immunoSEQ multiplex PCR; TCRdb's version includes in-frame clones alone and lacks a portion of them. The table includes under 2,000 clones, roughly 69% detected once. Sequencing input: primary tumor tissue from the T10 vertebra. These receptors all stem from a man between 18 and 35 years old with osteosarcoma.

This clone was counted once. This chain links TRBV10-3 with TRBJ2-1, with 7 positions matching TRBD1. Germline values: CDR1 ENHRY, CDR2 SYGVKD. The CDR3 totals 12 residues. V shed 4 bases, J shed 6 bases, and the junction held 0 bases outside the gene matches. CDR3 protein: CAISGQGNEQFF. The CDR3, as DNA: TGTGCCATCAGTGGACAGGGCAATGAGCAGTTCTTC.

This clone was seen only once. This chain links TRBV19 with TRBJ2-5; TRBD1 matches at 9 bases. With 7 bases clipped from V and 5 bases from J, the junction kept 8 bases outside the gene matches. Germline CDR1 reads LNHDA; CDR2 reads SQIVND (reference sequence). The CDR3 has 14 amino acids. CDR3 in amino acids: CASTPGTGLETQYF. The CDR3 nucleotides are TGTGCCAGTACTCCTGGGACAGGGCTGGAGACCCAGTACTTC.

This clone came up a few times. The chain has TRBV18 and TRBJ1-3; TRBD1 might be the D (6 bases). V lost 1 base to trimming and J lost 0 bases, with 19 bases between them. The CDR3 extends over 19 amino acids. CDR1 KGHSH and CDR2 LQKENI come from the germline V gene. CDR3 residues: CASSPRGLAGEVSGNTIYF. The CDR3 DNA reads TGTGCCAGCTCACCACGCGGGTTGGCAGGGGAAGTCTCTGGAAACACCATATATTTT.

The V and J genes are TRBV28 and TRBJ2-3; the match to TRBD2 covers 13 bases. With 0 bases clipped from V and 6 bases from J, the junction kept 9 bases outside the gene matches. CDR3 size: 18 residues. The germline V gene has CDR1 MDHEN and CDR2 SYDVKM. CDR3 protein: CASSLWPRLAGGMDTQYF. The CDR3 coding sequence is TGTGCCAGCAGTTTATGGCCCCGACTAGCGGGGGGCATGGATACGCAGTATTTT.

This clone occurred a few times. The chain combines TRBV25-1 with TRBJ1-2; D is possibly TRBD1 (5 bases). Germline lookup yields CDR1 MGHDK and CDR2 SYGVNS. Between the trimmed V and J ends, which lost 2 bases and 9 bases, there was a span of 7 bases. CDR3 length: 11 residues. This CDR3 is CASSEDSSYTF. DNA of the CDR3: TGTGCCAGCAGTGAAGACAGCAGCTACACCTTC.

The table lists this clone with a few counts. The V gene is TRBV2, the J gene TRBJ1-6; possible D gene TRBD1, 5 bases. Between the trimmed V and J ends, which lost 0 bases and 14 bases, there was a span of 14 bases. The germline gives CDR1 SNHLY, CDR2 FYNNEI. This CDR3 spans 14 amino acids. The CDR3 nucleotides read TGTGCCAGCAGTGAAGCGCTCGGGGCATTAACCCTCCACTTT. Encoded protein: CASSEALGALTLHF. Full variable domain (missing parts from reference TRBV2 and TRBJ1-6): EPEVTQTPSHQVTQMGQEVILRCVPISNHLYFYWYRQILGQKVEFLVSFYNNEISEKSEIFDDQFSVERPDGSNFTLKIRSTKLEDSAMYFCASSEALGALTLHFGNGTRLTVT.

The gene calls are TRBV27 and TRBJ2-3; 16 nucleotides agree with TRBD2. The CDR3 loop spans 16 amino acids. Looked up from germline, CDR1 is MNHEY and CDR2 is SMNVEV (reference sequence). V shed 4 bases and J 8 bases; nucleotides not matched to a gene: 6. DNA of the CDR3: TGTGCCAGCAGTTCAGGGACTAGCGGGGGGGCAGTTACGCAGTATTTT. It translates to CASSSGTSGGAVTQYF.

V and J are TRBV6-5 and TRBJ2-3; TRBD2 agrees at 8 bases. Germline CDR1 and CDR2: MNHEY and SVGAGI. The V and J ends lost 6 bases and 2 bases, in that order; junction bases with no gene match: 7. The CDR3 spans 15 residues. The CDR3 nucleotides are TGTGCCAGCAGGGGGATAGCGGGGAACACAGATACGCAGTATTTT. Encoded protein: CASRGIAGNTDTQYF.

The chain couples TRBV19 to TRBJ2-1; possible D gene TRBD2, 5 bases. The V gene lost 1 base and the J gene lost 10 bases, with 11 bases spanning the gap. The CDR3 totals 13 residues. The germline gives CDR1 LNHDA, CDR2 SQIVND (reference sequence). CDR3 sequence reads: CASSIVRDGEQFF. The CDR3 DNA sequence: TGTGCCAGTAGTATAGTGAGGGATGGCGAGCAGTTCTTC.

A single count supports this clone. The chain uses TRBV28 and TRBJ2-7, with D maybe TRBD2 (7 bases). The V and J ends lost 3 bases and 2 bases respectively, with 14 bases between them. The CDR3 has 15 amino acids. Germline-derived CDR1 and CDR2 are MDHEN and SYDVKM. CDR3 protein: CASSFVGGPAYEQYF. CDR3 in DNA: TGTGCCAGCAGTTTTGTGGGGGGGCCCGCCTACGAGCAGTACTTC.

CDR3 sequence: CASSLAGGTGVSEAFF. The CDR3, as DNA: TGCGCCAGCAGCTTGGCCGGGGGGACAGGGGTATCTGAAGCTTTCTTT. The chain uses TRBV5-1 and TRBJ1-1; TRBD1 matches at 10 bases. Per the germline V gene, CDR1 is SGHRS and CDR2 is YFSETQ. The V and J ends lost 0 bases and 6 bases, in that order; junction bases with no gene match: 8. The CDR3 spans 16 residues.

The V gene is TRBV5-1, the J gene TRBJ2-4, with 7 bases identical to TRBD2. With V trimmed by 4 bases and J by 7 bases, 11 bases remained unmatched. From germline, CDR1 is SGHRS and CDR2 YFSETQ. This CDR3 has 15 residues. The CDR3 sequence is CASSLHSQGGNIQYF. The CDR3 coding sequence is TGCGCCAGCAGCCTTCACTCGCAGGGAGGGAACATTCAGTACTTC. Full variable domain (rest looked up from reference TRBV5-1 and TRBJ2-4): KAGVTQTPRYLIKTRGQQVTLSCSPISGHRSVSWYQQTPGQGLQFLFEYFSETQRNKGNFPGRFSGRQFSNSRSEMNVSTLELGDSALYLCASSLHSQGGNIQYFGAGTRLSVL.

The V and J genes are TRBV7-6 and TRBJ2-2; perhaps TRBD1 as D (6 bases). This CDR3 comprises 15 residues. Deletions cut 5 bases from V and 2 bases from J, with 12 bases between. Germline assignment: CDR1 SGHVS and CDR2 FNYEAQ. CDR3: CASSKTGINTGELFF. The DNA of the CDR3 is TGTGCCAGCAGCAAAACAGGGATAAACACCGGGGAGCTGTTTTTT.

The chain carries TRBV6-1 and TRBJ1-1, with D uncertain. Trimming left V 2 bases short and J 1 base short, with 11 bases between. CDR1 and CDR2 from the germline V gene are MNHNS and SASEGT. The CDR3 has 15 residues. In DNA, the CDR3 is TGTGCCAGCAGTGAACAAAACCTTAGGAACACTGAAGCTTTCTTT. This sequence encodes CASSEQNLRNTEAFF.

The chain joins TRBV9 to TRBJ2-1; D might be TRBD1 (7 bases). V was trimmed by 3 bases and J by 12 bases, leaving 16 bases between them. Per the germline V gene, CDR1 is SGDLS and CDR2 is YYNGEE. CDR3 length: 13 residues. As DNA, the CDR3 is TGTGCCAGCAGCGCCTCCCCCCAGGGGGGGCAGTTCTTC. Translated, it gives CASSASPQGGQFF.

A few counts support this clone. The chain is built from TRBV18 and TRBJ1-6, with no clear D. Trimming removed 1 base from V and 3 bases from J, with 10 bases in between. The CDR3 sequence is 16 residues long. The germline V gene encodes CDR1 KGHSH and CDR2 LQKENI. CDR3 amino acids: CASSPRSENYNSPLHF. CDR3 nucleotide sequence: TGTGCCAGCTCACCACGGTCGGAAAACTATAATTCACCCCTCCACTTT.

The J gene is TRBJ2-1, the V gene TRBV4-1, with TRBD2 matching over 7 bases. Germline CDR1 is MGHRA and CDR2 is YSYEKL. CDR3 length: 15 residues. Unmatched junction bases numbered 5, after V lost 3 bases and J lost 3 bases. As DNA, the CDR3 is TGCGCCAGCAGCCAGACTAGCACCATCTACAATGAGCAGTTCTTC. It yields the protein CASSQTSTIYNEQFF.

This chain connects TRBV6-5 to TRBJ2-2; no definite D call. The V and J ends lost 6 bases and 5 bases respectively, with 10 bases between them. The CDR3 covers 13 residues. Germline V gene sequence: CDR1 MNHEY, CDR2 SVGAGI. In DNA, the CDR3 is TGTGCCAGCAGACGACCCGAGACCGGGGAGCTGTTTTTT. It translates to CASRRPETGELFF.